Below, 4 T cell receptor beta chains from the same sample are listed, as sequenced in a study of cytomegalovirus exposure and HLA in healthy donors. The repertoire was sequenced with immunoSEQ multiplex PCR; TCRdb's copy has only in-frame clones and lacks some. The data hold approximately 270,000 clones, with about 90% observed a single time. Sequenced sample: PBMCs. Receptor source: a man aged 18-30 years in good health and CMV-seropositive.

This chain uses TRBV7-2 with TRBJ1-5, with D unclear. V was shortened by 5 bases and J by 0 bases, with 11 bases between the two germline ends. Germline CDR1 and CDR2: SGHTA and FQGNSA. The CDR3 is 15 residues long. The CDR3 bases are TGTGCCAGCAGCCCCGGCGGATTTAGCAATCAGCCCCAGCATTTT. This encodes CASSPGGFSNQPQHF. Using reference TRBV7-2 and TRBJ1-5 for the parts outside the CDR3, the full variable domain is GAGVSQSPSNKVTEKGKDVELRCDPISGHTALYWYRQSLGQGLEFLIYFQGNSAPDKSGLPSDRFSAERTGGSVSTLTIQRTQQEDSAVYLCASSPGGFSNQPQHFGDGTRLSIL.

This chain joins TRBV29-1 and TRBJ2-2; 10 positions match TRBD2. Germline V gives CDR1 SQVTM, CDR2 ANQGSEA. Trimming removed 1 base from V and 5 bases from J; junction bases left unmatched: 10. The CDR3 covers 17 residues. The DNA for the CDR3 is TGCAGCGTTGAAGTTACTCTAGCGGGAGTTGCGACCGGGGAGCTGTTTTTT. This codes for CSVEVTLAGVATGELFF.

This rearrangement joins TRBV4-1 to TRBJ2-1; TRBD1 aligns across 9 bases. V shed 4 bases and J 0 bases; nucleotides not matched to a gene: 1. The CDR3 loop spans 15 amino acids. The germline V gene has CDR1 MGHRA and CDR2 YSYEKL. Here the CDR3 DNA reads TGCGCCAGCAGCCTGGACAGGGGCTCCTACAATGAGCAGTTCTTC. This translates into CASSLDRGSYNEQFF.

This chain joins TRBV20-1 and TRBJ1-1; the D is unclear. This CDR3 has 11 residues. Trimming shortened V by 5 bases and J by 8 bases, and 12 bases separated the two germline ends. CDR1 and CDR2 (germline): DFQATT, SNEGSKA (reference sequence). CDR3 DNA sequence: TGCAGTGCTCTTGGACCGCTAGAAGCTTTCTTT. It translates to CSALGPLEAFF.